This T cell receptor beta chain is from a study of control samples from healthy donors and cancer patients. The CDR3 has 16 amino acids. Germline CDR1 and CDR2: SGDLS and YYNGEE. V shed 1 base, J shed 0 bases, and the junction held 3 bases outside the gene matches. TCRdb's copy holds only in-frame clones and misses some; the assay was immunoSEQ multiplex PCR. The repertoire holds 230,000 or so clones, with just under 95% as singletons. The clonotype originates from a man aged 45-65 years in good health. Sequenced material: blood. The chain carries TRBV9 and TRBJ2-2, with 7 bases matching TRBD2. In DNA form, the CDR3 reads TGTGCCAGCAGCGTACCTAGCGGACCGAACACCGGGGAGCTGTTTTTT. Protein sequence: CASSVPSGPNTGELFF.